Following are 26 T cell receptor beta chains from one sample sequenced in a study of blood T cells in healthy people across ages. Primed by a sample-barcoded 5' primer and a J-beta primer mix, a second PCR proceeded for roughly 7 to 12 cycles. TCRdb passed the 5' RACE reads through MiXCR, listing each CDR3 protein once. The data contain hundreds of thousands of distinct CDR3 sequences, 40% to 50% of them seen just once; the ten biggest clones take up around 21%. Sequenced sample: blood. The source is a man aged 60-69 years in good health.

This clonotype came up a few times. V is TRBV4-1 and J is TRBJ2-7; D perhaps matches TRBD1 (6 bases). CDR3 length: 19 amino acids. Trimming removed 0 bases from V and 0 bases from J, with 21 bases in between. Germline V gene sequence: CDR1 MGHRA, CDR2 YSYEKL. The CDR3 spells CASSQDNLPDSSTSYEQYF. CDR3 nucleotide sequence: TGCGCCAGCAGCCAAGATAATCTCCCGGACAGTTCAACCTCCTACGAGCAGTACTTC.

V and J are TRBV24-1 and TRBJ1-4, with D perhaps TRBD1 (5 bases). V dropped 4 bases and J dropped 3 bases, with 11 bases sitting between them. This CDR3 spans 15 amino acids. CDR1 KGHDR and CDR2 SFDVKD come from the germline V gene. CDR3 coding DNA: TGTGCCACCAGTGAGTCCGGGGCCTCTAATGAAAAACTGTTTTTT. Its translation: CATSESGASNEKLFF.

This chain connects TRBV5-1 to TRBJ2-1; 8 bases align to TRBD2. Trimming took 0 bases from V and 10 from J; bases not matched to a gene: 15. CDR3 length equals 17 residues. Germline-derived CDR1 and CDR2 are SGHRS and YFSETQ. The CDR3 is CASSLAGVAGSGREQFF. The DNA of the CDR3 is TGCGCCAGCAGCTTGGCCGGGGTAGCGGGGTCCGGTCGAGAGCAGTTCTTC.

As for this clonotype: A read error may produce the germline difference seen at one junction end. J is TRBJ2-3 and V is TRBV9; D perhaps matches TRBD2 (7 bases). The germline CDR1 and CDR2 sequences are SGDLS and YYNGEE. This CDR3 has 17 residues. CDR3 residues: CASNVGHAPGGPDTQYF. The CDR3, as DNA: TGTGCCAGCAACGTAGGCCATGCCCCCGGGGGGCCGGATACGCAGTATTTT.

This clonotype came up a few times. The CDR3 region is CASSTDRGRNQPQHF. CDR3 sequence (DNA): TGTGCCAGCAGCACGGACAGGGGGCGCAATCAGCCCCAGCATTTT. This chain connects TRBV7-2 to TRBJ1-5; 11 bases are a match to TRBD1. V lost 5 bases to trimming and J lost 2 bases; unmatched junction nucleotides: 2. From germline, CDR1 is SGHTA and CDR2 FQGNSA. The CDR3 is 15 amino acids.

The rearrangement joins TRBV12-3 or TRBV12-4 to TRBJ2-3; D remains ambiguous. Trimming cost V 5 bases and J 5 bases, with 11 bases left between them. This CDR3 region has 13 residues. The chain's CDR3 is CASSAGDEDTQYF. The CDR3 DNA follows: TGTGCCAGCAGTGCTGGCGATGAAGATACGCAGTATTTT.

This clonotype is a singleton in its sample. The chain recombines TRBV7-9 with TRBJ2-1, with TRBD2 identical over 7 bases. The J segment lost 2 bases and the V segment lost 4 bases, leaving 5 bases of the junction unmatched. The CDR3 runs to 15 residues. CDR1 is SEHNR, CDR2 FQNEAQ, per germline (reference sequence). The CDR3 bases are TGTGCCAGCAGCTCAAGCGGGGTGACCTACAATGAGCAGTTCTTC. The encoded protein is CASSSSGVTYNEQFF.

This sequence joins TRBV5-6 and TRBJ2-1; perhaps TRBD1 as D (6 bases). The germline V gene has CDR1 SGHDT and CDR2 YYEEEE. Trimming took off 4 bases at V and 4 bases at J, with 15 bases between the two ends. This CDR3 comprises 15 residues. CDR3 protein: CASSRRGLLYNEQFF. For the CDR3, the DNA is TGTGCCAGCAGCCGCAGGGGTCTCCTTTACAATGAGCAGTTCTTC.

V usage is TRBV12-3 or TRBV12-4 and J usage is TRBJ1-1; 7 positions agree with TRBD1. With V trimmed by 4 bases and J by 5 bases, 4 bases remained unmatched. CDR3 length: 13 amino acids. CDR3 amino acids: CASSYRGRTEAFF. The CDR3 nucleotides read TGTGCCAGCAGTTACAGGGGTCGGACTGAAGCTTTCTTT.

The J gene is TRBJ2-5, the V gene TRBV2; D perhaps matches TRBD2 (5 bases). CDR3 length: 14 residues. The V end was cut by 4 bases, the J end by 5 bases, with 14 bases between. Germline-derived CDR1 and CDR2 are SNHLY and FYNNEI. This CDR3 reads CASSVEVPRETQYF. The CDR3 nucleotides are TGTGCCAGCAGTGTGGAGGTTCCTAGGGAGACCCAGTACTTC.

This sequence joins TRBV29-1 and TRBJ2-7; perhaps TRBD1 as D (6 bases). Per germline, CDR1 SQVTM and CDR2 ANQGSEA. The CDR3 is 15 residues long. V was shortened by 4 bases and J by 2 bases, with 18 bases between the two germline ends. The DNA for the CDR3 is TGCAGCGTTGGGGACACTGCGTCTATTCCCTACGAGCAGTACTTC. Protein product: CSVGDTASIPYEQYF.

The CDR3, as DNA: TGTGCCAGCAGTTCCGGGACAGGGGGCGGTGGCTACACCTTC. As protein: CASSSGTGGGGYTF. The J gene is TRBJ1-2, the V gene TRBV5-5; TRBD1 agrees at 12 bases. Trimming cost V 5 bases and J 7 bases; bases outside gene matches: 6. The CDR3 has 14 residues. The germline V gene encodes CDR1 SGHKS and CDR2 YYEKEE (reference sequence).

V and J are TRBV5-1 and TRBJ1-4, with a possible D match to TRBD1 (5 bases). This CDR3 region has 13 residues. V dropped 2 bases and J dropped 8 bases, with 10 bases sitting between them. Germline V gene data show CDR1 as SGHRS and CDR2 as YFSETQ. The CDR3 DNA follows: TGCGCCAGCAGCTTCGGGACTCAAGAAAAACTGTTTTTT. Amino acid sequence: CASSFGTQEKLFF.

The chain combines TRBV9 with TRBJ2-1, with D maybe TRBD1 (6 bases). The germline gives CDR1 SGDLS, CDR2 YYNGEE. V was cut by 0 bases and J by 1 base, with 8 bases left in between. This CDR3 contains 15 residues. CDR3: CASSVEGVSYNEQFF. CDR3 in DNA: TGTGCCAGCAGCGTAGAGGGGGTATCCTACAATGAGCAGTTCTTC.

This clonotype showed up just once. The rearrangement links TRBV28 to TRBJ2-2; 8 positions match TRBD2. Trimming at V came to 5 bases and at J to 7 bases, leaving 15 bases not matched to a gene. Per the germline V gene, CDR1 is MDHEN and CDR2 is SYDVKM. The CDR3 is 17 amino acids. The CDR3 DNA reads TGTGCCAGCAGTACCCTTCCGGGACTAGGGGGAAGCGGGGAGCTGTTTTTT. Translating it yields CASSTLPGLGGSGELFF.

The chain links TRBV28 to TRBJ2-7; D might be TRBD1 (5 bases). CDR3 length: 16 residues. V dropped 3 bases and J dropped 3 bases, with 18 bases sitting between them. Germline V gene lookup returns CDR1 MDHEN and CDR2 SYDVKM. CDR3 nucleotide sequence: TGTGCCAGCAGTTTCCAGGGCCACCCTTCTTACTACGAGCAGTACTTC. Residues: CASSFQGHPSYYEQYF. The entire variable domain, with the rest obtained from reference TRBV28 and TRBJ2-7, is as follows: DVKVTQSSRYLVKRTGEKVFLECVQDMDHENMFWYRQDPGLGLRLIYFSYDVKMKEKGDIPEGYSVSREKKERFSLILESASTNQTSMYLCASSFQGHPSYYEQYFGPGTRLTVT.

This clonotype was seen many times. Here the CDR3 DNA reads TGCAGTGCTGAGGGACAGGGGCTTGCAACTAATGAAAAACTGTTTTTT. It translates to CSAEGQGLATNEKLFF. The chain has TRBV20-1 and TRBJ1-4; 10 bases align to TRBD1. V dropped 5 bases and J dropped 0; count of bases not matched to a gene: 6. The CDR3 has 16 amino acids. CDR1 is DFQATT and CDR2 is SNEGSKA in the germline V gene (reference sequence).

This clonotype showed up just a few times. The chain employs TRBV6-5 and TRBJ2-1; D gene uncertain. V lost 4 bases to trimming and J lost 4 bases, with 17 bases between them. Looked up from germline, CDR1 is MNHEY and CDR2 is SVGAGI. CDR3 length: 16 residues. The DNA of the CDR3 is TGTGCCAGCAGTTCACAGACTCTACGGGTATACAATGAGCAGTTCTTC. Amino acids: CASSSQTLRVYNEQFF.

The chain combines TRBV7-2 with TRBJ2-2; D is possibly TRBD1 (5 bases). Germline V gives CDR1 SGHTA, CDR2 FQGNSA. V lost 1 base, J lost 6 bases, and 9 bases lay in between. The CDR3 loop spans 14 amino acids. The CDR3 nucleotides are TGTGCCAGCAGCTTAGGGACAATCGCCGGGGAGCTGTTTTTT. Protein sequence: CASSLGTIAGELFF.

The chain links TRBV7-9 to TRBJ1-2; possibly TRBD1 for D (5 bases). Germline CDR1 is SEHNR and CDR2 is FQNEAQ (reference sequence). Trimming shortened V by 0 bases and J by 3 bases, and 14 bases separated the two germline ends. This CDR3 comprises 16 residues. As DNA, the CDR3 is TGTGCCAGCAGCTTAGCTGACCGGGACGGATACTATGGCTACACCTTC. Translated, it gives CASSLADRDGYYGYTF.

The V and J genes are TRBV7-9 and TRBJ2-1; TRBD1 matches at 9 bases. V dropped 5 bases and J dropped 1; count of bases not matched to a gene: 6. CDR3 size: 16 residues. From germline, CDR1 is SEHNR and CDR2 FQNEAQ (reference sequence). The CDR3 sequence: CASSVGTGLSYNEQFF. The CDR3 DNA reads as TGTGCCAGCAGCGTCGGGACAGGGTTGTCCTACAATGAGCAGTTCTTC. Together with reference TRBV7-9 and TRBJ2-1, the CDR3 gives the full variable domain: DTGVSQNPRHKITKRGQNVTFRCDPISEHNRLYWYRQTLGQGPEFLTYFQNEAQLEKSRLLSDRFSAERPKGSFSTLEIQRTEQGDSAMYLCASSVGTGLSYNEQFFGPGTRLTVL.

This chain uses TRBV2 with TRBJ1-1, with D perhaps matching TRBD1 (5 bases). Germline V gene data show CDR1 as SNHLY and CDR2 as FYNNEI. The CDR3 totals 12 residues. V was cut by 9 bases and J by 3 bases, with 11 bases left in between. CDR3 sequence (DNA): TGTGCCAGATCTAGGGGAGACACTGAAGCTTTCTTT. Translating gives CARSRGDTEAFF.

V usage is TRBV20-1 and J usage is TRBJ1-2; 10 positions agree with TRBD1. This CDR3 is built from 14 residues. The germline gives CDR1 DFQATT, CDR2 SNEGSKA (reference sequence). J was trimmed by 8 bases and V by 5 bases; bases with no gene match: 11. CDR3 DNA sequence: TGCAGTGCTGCCGGGACAGGGGAGGTAGGGGGCTACACCTTC. Translated: CSAAGTGEVGGYTF.

The chain links TRBV4-1 to TRBJ2-7, with 8 positions matching TRBD2. The end of the DNA is better explained by TRBJ2-4, so the J call may be wrong. The CDR3 covers 17 residues. CDR1 and CDR2 (germline): MGHRA, YSYEKL. CDR3 DNA sequence: TGCGCCAGCAGCCAAAGTCACGCGGGAGGAAAAGGAAACATTCAGTACTTC. It encodes CASSQSHAGGKGNIQYF.

This chain uses TRBV12-3 or TRBV12-4 with TRBJ2-3, with 9 nucleotides matching TRBD2. V shed 7 bases, J shed 4 bases, and the junction held 6 bases outside the gene matches. This CDR3 has 14 amino acids. For the CDR3, the DNA is TGTGCCAGCAAGGTAGCGGGGGCCCCAGATACGCAGTATTTT. Its protein is CASKVAGAPDTQYF.

This clonotype has a handful of counts. V is TRBV7-7 and J is TRBJ2-1; D unclear. The DNA end is a closer match to TRBJ2-7, so the J assignment may be wrong. Germline V gene lookup returns CDR1 SSHAT and CDR2 FNYEAQ (reference sequence). This CDR3 comprises 13 residues. The CDR3 is CASSLSSYNEQYF. CDR3 in DNA: TGTGCCAGCAGCTTATCCTCCTACAATGAGCAGTACTTC.